A single sample is the source of the 12 T cell receptor beta chains below, sequenced in a study of identical twins. TCRdb fed the 5' RACE reads into MiXCR, producing one record per CDR3 protein. The table lists a few hundred thousand distinct CDR3 sequences, 6.5% of them singletons, with roughly 14% in the top ten. These data also formed part of another study, on T cells expressing NK-cell markers.

Sequencing input: CD8+ T cells sorted from blood. The receptors come from a woman younger than 35 in good health.

This clonotype was observed many times. Sequence at one end of the junction differs from germline and may be a read error. The rearrangement joins TRBV7-2 to TRBJ2-3; 11 nucleotides line up with TRBD2. CDR3 size: 16 residues. CDR1 and CDR2 (germline): SGHTA, FQGNSA. The CDR3, as DNA: TGTGCCAGCAGTTTAGGGACTAGCGGCTACACAGATACGCAGTATTTT. Translated, it gives CASSLGTSGYTDTQYF.

This clonotype was counted at least ten times. The J gene is TRBJ1-1, the V gene TRBV11-2; no reliable D call. Germline V gene data show CDR1 as SGHAT and CDR2 as FQNNGV. The CDR3 has 13 residues. V was pared by 4 bases and J by 1 base, with 7 bases between. Written as DNA, the CDR3 is TGTGCCAGCAGCTACTGGGAGAACACTGAAGCTTTCTTT. Protein product: CASSYWENTEAFF.

This clonotype came up many times. This sequence joins TRBV6-2 or TRBV6-3 and TRBJ1-1; D is possibly TRBD1 (5 bases). CDR3 size: 13 residues. The germline V and J ends were trimmed by 7 bases and 4 bases, with 13 bases remaining between them. The V gene's germline CDR1 is MNHEY and CDR2 SVGEGT. The CDR3 sequence: CASTPGSFTEAFF. Written as DNA, the CDR3 is TGTGCCAGCACCCCAGGGAGTTTCACTGAAGCTTTCTTT.

This clonotype was found many times. The V call is TRBV4-3, the J call TRBJ1-6; the D is unclear. Trimming shortened V by 4 bases and J by 7 bases, and 14 bases separated the two germline ends. There are 15 residues in the CDR3. Germline V gene sequence: CDR1 LGHNA, CDR2 YSLEER. This CDR3 is CASSLKTMGNSPLHF. CDR3 in DNA: TGCGCCAGCAGCCTAAAGACGATGGGGAATTCACCCCTCCACTTT.

This clonotype came up a few times. V usage is TRBV6-5 and J usage is TRBJ1-1; D gene ambiguous. With 2 bases removed from V and 4 bases from J, the gap between germline ends came to 11 bases. Germline V gives CDR1 MNHEY, CDR2 SVGAGI. The CDR3 spans 14 residues. CDR3 loop: CASSYGVRGTEAFF. The CDR3 DNA reads TGTGCCAGCAGTTACGGGGTGAGAGGCACTGAAGCTTTCTTT.

This clonotype was seen only a few times. The chain couples TRBV5-1 to TRBJ1-4; D unclear. Trimming took 4 bases from V and 4 from J, leaving 14 bases between them. The CDR3 contains 15 residues. Germline V gives CDR1 SGHRS, CDR2 YFSETQ. The CDR3 DNA sequence: TGCGCCAGCAGCCCAGAAGGTGCTGTTAATGAAAAACTGTTTTTT. It codes for CASSPEGAVNEKLFF.

The chain carries TRBV29-1 and TRBJ2-7; tentatively, D is TRBD2 (5 bases). Trimming left V 4 bases short and J 0 bases short, with 13 bases between. Per germline, CDR1 SQVTM and CDR2 ANQGSEA. This CDR3 comprises 14 residues. The CDR3 bases are TGCAGCGTTGCGGGGAAGGAGAGCTCCTACGAGCAGTACTTC. This translates into CSVAGKESSYEQYF.

The gene calls are TRBV13 and TRBJ2-1; TRBD2 matches 8 bases. Losses at the gene ends were 4 bases for V and 2 bases for J; bases not matched to a gene: 7. The germline gives CDR1 PRHDT, CDR2 FYEKMQ (reference sequence). There are 16 residues in the CDR3. Here the CDR3 DNA reads TGTGCCAGCAGCTCCGGCGGGGGGAGGCCCTACAATGAGCAGTTCTTC. As protein: CASSSGGGRPYNEQFF.

The V gene is TRBV7-2, the J gene TRBJ2-7; D tentatively fits TRBD1 or TRBD2 (6 bases each). This CDR3 is 14 amino acids long. V was pared by 6 bases and J by 3 bases, with 15 bases between. In germline, CDR1 is SGHTA, CDR2 FQGNSA. CDR3 DNA sequence: TGTGCCAGCAGTCGAGAGGGGGGATACTACGAGCAGTACTTC. As protein: CASSREGGYYEQYF.

This clonotype was counted ten times or more. The chain joins TRBV12-3 or TRBV12-4 to TRBJ2-1; 7 bases fit TRBD2. V shed 6 bases, J shed 5 bases, and the junction held 7 bases outside the gene matches. This CDR3 is built from 14 residues. The CDR3 protein is CASSPGTTNNEQFF. The CDR3, as DNA: TGTGCCAGCAGCCCCGGGACTACAAACAATGAGCAGTTCTTC.

There are a few counts of this clonotype. The rearrangement uses TRBV7-3 and TRBJ2-1; D is possibly TRBD1 or TRBD2 (6 bases each). CDR1 and CDR2 (germline): SGHTA, FQGTGA. This CDR3 has 15 residues. The ends were cut back, 4 bases at V and 4 bases at J, with 14 bases in the middle. The CDR3 sequence: CASSYSTGTYNEQFF. In DNA, the CDR3 is TGTGCCAGCAGCTACAGTACAGGGACTTACAATGAGCAGTTCTTC. The complete variable domain, with remaining parts taken from reference TRBV7-3 and TRBJ2-1, reads GAGVSQTPSNKVTEKGKYVELRCDPISGHTALYWYRQSLGQGPEFLIYFQGTGAADDSGLPNDRFFAVRPEGSVSTLKIQRTERGDSAVYLCASSYSTGTYNEQFFGPGTRLTVL.

This clonotype came up a few times. V and J are TRBV6-5 and TRBJ2-1; 14 nucleotides line up with TRBD2. Germline CDR1 reads MNHEY; CDR2 reads SVGAGI. CDR3 size: 16 residues. The V gene end was trimmed by 2 bases and the J gene end by 8 bases; junction bases not matched to a gene: 5. CDR3 loop: CASSYQGLAGVYEQFF. DNA for the CDR3: TGTGCCAGCAGTTACCAGGGACTAGCGGGGGTCTATGAGCAGTTCTTC.